These 22 T cell receptor beta chains were sequenced from one sample in a study of shared clonotypes between healthy human individuals. Profiling relied on immunoSEQ multiplex PCR, and the TCRdb table lists in-frame clones only, not all of them. This sample has about 680,000 clones; about three quarters occur once, and the top ten carry 1.5% to 2%. Sample: memory CD4+ T cells sorted from blood. Documented subset: CD45RA-negative fraction. These receptors came from a woman in her twenties or thirties in good health.

The rearrangement joins TRBV11-3 to TRBJ2-3, with 8 bases identical to TRBD1. The germline gives CDR1 SGHNT, CDR2 YENEEA. CDR3 length: 14 residues. With V trimmed by 4 bases and J by 2 bases, 2 bases remained unmatched. In DNA form, the CDR3 reads TGTGCCAGCAGCTCGGACAGGGACACAGATACGCAGTATTTT. Translated, it gives CASSSDRDTDTQYF.

With respect to this clone: Other nucleotide sequences from this sample produce the same CDR3. V and J are TRBV18 and TRBJ2-3; D remains ambiguous. V was cut by 2 bases and J by 6 bases, with 6 bases left in between. The CDR3 consists of 12 residues. Looked up from germline, CDR1 is KGHSH and CDR2 is LQKENI. The chain's CDR3 is CASSPEADTQYF. CDR3 DNA: TGTGCCAGCTCACCAGAGGCGGATACGCAGTATTTT.

CDR3 residues: CASSLAGNYNEQFF. CDR3 sequence (DNA): TGTGCCAGCAGCTTAGCGGGTAACTACAATGAGCAGTTCTTC. The chain couples TRBV7-3 to TRBJ2-1; the D gene is possibly TRBD2 (5 bases). The V end was cut by 2 bases, the J end by 3 bases, with 8 bases between. This CDR3 has 14 residues. Germline values: CDR1 SGHTA, CDR2 FQGTGA.

The genes are TRBV5-1 and TRBJ2-7, with 8 bases aligning to TRBD2. Losses at the gene ends were 3 bases for V and 4 bases for J; bases not matched to a gene: 9. This CDR3 is built from 15 residues. Germline values: CDR1 SGHRS, CDR2 YFSETQ. The CDR3 spells CASSWAAGAGYEQYF. The DNA for the CDR3 is TGCGCCAGCAGCTGGGCAGCGGGAGCGGGTTACGAGCAGTACTTC. The full variable domain, with the rest looked up from reference TRBV5-1 and TRBJ2-7, is KAGVTQTPRYLIKTRGQQVTLSCSPISGHRSVSWYQQTPGQGLQFLFEYFSETQRNKGNFPGRFSGRQFSNSRSEMNVSTLELGDSALYLCASSWAAGAGYEQYFGPGTRLTVT.

The V call is TRBV28, the J call TRBJ2-7, with D perhaps matching TRBD1 (5 bases). Germline CDR1 and CDR2: MDHEN and SYDVKM. V dropped 6 bases and J dropped 2 bases, with 8 bases sitting between them. The CDR3 covers 12 residues. The CDR3 region has the DNA TGTGCCAGCAGAGGGGTGACCTACGAGCAGTACTTC. Translation: CASRGVTYEQYF.

This clone was counted once. The chain combines TRBV14 with TRBJ2-7; 8 bases align to TRBD2. The CDR3 has 15 amino acids. Per the germline V gene, CDR1 is SGHDN and CDR2 is FVKESK. J lost 4 bases, V lost 0 bases, and 5 bases had no gene match. The CDR3 DNA follows: TGTGCCAGCAGCCAAGATTGGACTAGCAGTTACGAGCAGTACTTC. Translating it yields CASSQDWTSSYEQYF.

The rearrangement links TRBV18 to TRBJ1-1; a weak D match, TRBD1 (6 bases). Germline assignment: CDR1 KGHSH and CDR2 LQKENI. V dropped 3 bases and J dropped 6 bases, with 17 bases sitting between them. This CDR3 is 15 amino acids long. The CDR3 loop is CASSPAGFRGSEAFF. The DNA of the CDR3 is TGTGCCAGCTCACCTGCCGGGTTCAGGGGCTCTGAAGCTTTCTTT.

The chain joins TRBV7-9 to TRBJ2-7, with 8 bases identical to TRBD2. Germline CDR1 SEHNR, CDR2 FQNEAQ (reference sequence). V was pared by 8 bases and J by 1 base, with 22 bases of the junction left unmatched. CDR3 length: 19 amino acids. The CDR3 sequence: CASGRAGGRRKLESYEQYF. The CDR3 bases are TGTGCCAGCGGCCGGGCGGGCGGGAGGAGGAAATTAGAATCCTACGAGCAGTACTTC.

This sequence joins TRBV6-5 and TRBJ2-2; 8 positions agree with TRBD2. The CDR3 is 13 residues long. Germline trimming cut 6 bases from V and 10 bases from J; bases unmatched to any gene: 7. Germline V lookup: CDR1 MNHEY, CDR2 SVGAGI. Here the CDR3 DNA reads TGTGCCAGCAGCCGGGGGGGAAGGAAGGAGCTGTTTTTT. This sequence encodes CASSRGGRKELFF.

The V call is TRBV9, the J call TRBJ2-3, with 7 bases fitting TRBD1. The germline V gene has CDR1 SGDLS and CDR2 YYNGEE. The CDR3 runs to 15 residues. The J segment lost 1 base and the V segment lost 3 bases, leaving 5 bases of the junction unmatched. DNA of the CDR3: TGTGCCAGCAGCGGAAGGGGGCGGGGCACAGATACGCAGTATTTT. Translated, it gives CASSGRGRGTDTQYF.

V gene TRBV6-1 combines with J gene TRBJ2-5, with D perhaps matching TRBD2 (5 bases). Trimming removed 5 bases from V and 0 bases from J, with 13 bases in between. The CDR3 runs to 15 residues. The germline gives CDR1 MNHNS, CDR2 SASEGT. CDR3 region: CASSIPGKHQETQYF. The CDR3 DNA follows: TGTGCCAGCAGTATCCCCGGGAAGCACCAAGAGACCCAGTACTTC.

The chain recombines TRBV28 with TRBJ2-7; D remains unclear. The length of the CDR3 is 13 residues. Trimming took 3 bases from V and 2 from J, leaving 8 bases between them. Germline CDR1 MDHEN, CDR2 SYDVKM. As DNA, the CDR3 is TGTGCCAGCAGTTTTACAAATGCCTACGAGCAGTACTTC. This gives the protein CASSFTNAYEQYF.

This clone was observed a handful of times. The rearrangement links TRBV19 to TRBJ1-5; the match to TRBD1 covers 8 bases. The length of the CDR3 is 15 residues. V lost 3 bases, J lost 7 bases, and 8 bases stayed unmatched. Per the germline V gene, CDR1 is LNHDA and CDR2 is SQIVND (reference sequence). The CDR3 DNA reads as TGTGCCAGTAGTATTGGAACAGGGGGAGAACAGCCCCAGCATTTT. Translated, it gives CASSIGTGGEQPQHF.

The chain recombines TRBV9 with TRBJ1-1, with D tentatively TRBD1 (5 bases). Germline values: CDR1 SGDLS, CDR2 YYNGEE. The CDR3 totals 12 residues. The V and J ends lost 4 bases and 3 bases respectively, with 7 bases between them. CDR3: CASSRGDTEAFF. CDR3 sequence (DNA): TGTGCCAGCAGCCGGGGGGACACTGAAGCTTTCTTT.

V gene TRBV30 combines with J gene TRBJ2-3, with 9 bases that match TRBD1. The CDR3 has 19 residues. CDR1 is GTSNPN, CDR2 SVGIG, per germline (reference sequence). The J segment lost 1 base and the V segment lost 0 bases, leaving 14 bases of the junction unmatched. Written as DNA, the CDR3 is TGTGCCTGGAGTGTACGTCTGGGACAGGGATTGGAAGGCACAGATACGCAGTATTTT. Its protein product is CAWSVRLGQGLEGTDTQYF.

V and J are TRBV30 and TRBJ1-3; no reliable D call. The germline CDR1 and CDR2 sequences are GTSNPN and SVGIG (reference sequence). This CDR3 has 13 amino acids. V was pared by 4 bases and J by 0 bases, with 7 bases between. In nucleotides, the CDR3 is TGTGCCTGGACACAGAGCTCTGGAAACACCATATATTTT. It yields the protein CAWTQSSGNTIYF.

The sample holds a few counts of this clone. The chain uses TRBV6-6 and TRBJ1-1; D is possibly TRBD1 (5 bases). The germline CDR1 and CDR2 sequences are MNHNY and SVGAGI (reference sequence). The CDR3 is 13 residues long. Trimming left V 6 bases short and J 5 bases short, with 13 bases between. CDR3 DNA: TGTGCCAGCAGGACCCAGGGCGATACTGAAGCTTTCTTT. This encodes CASRTQGDTEAFF.

The chain is built from TRBV29-1 and TRBJ1-1, with D tentatively TRBD1 (5 bases). Trimming pared 4 bases from V and 10 bases from J, leaving 19 bases between. Looked up from germline, CDR1 is SQVTM and CDR2 is ANQGSEA. This CDR3 has 13 amino acids. The CDR3 region has the DNA TGCAGCGTTGTCGTGACCGGCCCGGGGGGAGCTTTCTTT. Its protein is CSVVVTGPGGAFF.

The chain has TRBV10-3 and TRBJ2-5, with D hard to call. CDR1 is ENHRY and CDR2 is SYGVKD in the germline V gene. V was pared by 2 bases and J by 2 bases, with 3 bases between. The CDR3 length is 12 residues. The CDR3: CAISERQETQYF. DNA of the CDR3: TGTGCCATCAGTGAGCGTCAAGAGACCCAGTACTTC.

The chain is built from TRBV6-6 and TRBJ1-1, with 8 nucleotides matching TRBD1. The CDR3 loop spans 13 amino acids. CDR1 is MNHNY, CDR2 SVGAGI, per germline (reference sequence). The junction had 2 bases not matched to a gene; V was cut back by 6 bases and J by 2 bases. The CDR3 DNA is TGTGCCAGCAGAGACAGGGGAAACACTGAAGCTTTCTTT. Translated, it gives CASRDRGNTEAFF.

The chain uses TRBV10-2 and TRBJ2-1; 11 bases match TRBD2. Germline V gene data show CDR1 as WSHSY and CDR2 as SAAADI. The CDR3 totals 18 residues. V trimming: 0 bases; J trimming: 7 bases; junction bases outside the gene matches: 11. CDR3 sequence reads: CASSESIAGGGIRNEQFF. For the CDR3, the DNA is TGCGCCAGCAGTGAGTCGATAGCGGGAGGGGGGATAAGGAATGAGCAGTTCTTC.

The J gene is TRBJ2-7, the V gene TRBV7-3; 13 bases match TRBD2. The CDR3 extends over 19 amino acids. The germline gives CDR1 SGHTA, CDR2 FQGTGA. With 3 bases clipped from V and 4 bases from J, the junction kept 15 bases outside the gene matches. This CDR3 is CASSFKPPGLAGTRYEQYF. DNA for the CDR3: TGTGCCAGCAGCTTCAAGCCTCCGGGACTAGCGGGGACGAGGTACGAGCAGTACTTC. The variable domain in full, completed from reference TRBV7-3 and TRBJ2-7, reads GAGVSQTPSNKVTEKGKYVELRCDPISGHTALYWYRQSLGQGPEFLIYFQGTGAADDSGLPNDRFFAVRPEGSVSTLKIQRTERGDSAVYLCASSFKPPGLAGTRYEQYFGPGTRLTVT.